What follows are 17 T cell receptor beta chains derived from one specimen sequenced in a study of cytotoxic CD8 clonotypes in ibrutinib-treated CLL. Produced via immunoSEQ multiplex PCR; TCRdb's table is partial and in-frame only. The top ten hold approximately 10% of the sample, which has approximately 190,000 clones, approximately 79% seen once. The sequenced sample was PBMCs, obtained after 12 months of ibrutinib treatment. The receptor source for this set is a human donor with chronic lymphocytic leukemia.

The J gene is TRBJ2-3, the V gene TRBV5-6, with D perhaps TRBD1 (6 bases). V shed 4 bases and J shed 2 bases, with 23 bases lying between them. This CDR3 spans 18 amino acids. CDR1 is SGHDT and CDR2 is YYEEEE in the germline V gene. The CDR3 is CASSPKRVQGWATDTQYF. The CDR3, as DNA: TGTGCCAGCAGCCCCAAACGGGTACAGGGATGGGCCACAGATACGCAGTATTTT.

This clone was counted only a few times. The genes are TRBV6-1 and TRBJ1-2; 7 bases are a match to TRBD1. The germline V gene encodes CDR1 MNHNS and CDR2 SASEGT. This CDR3 contains 13 residues. J gave up 6 bases and V 11 bases, and 12 bases lay outside the gene matches. CDR3 coding DNA: TGTGCCGCCTACCCCGGGACAGTGAATGGCTACACCTTC. Translation gives CAAYPGTVNGYTF.

This clone has a single count. The CDR3 region has the DNA TGTGCCAGCCGACCTGGTGGTACCGATCCAGGTGGGACCCAGTACTTC. Protein sequence: CASRPGGTDPGGTQYF. The chain has TRBV27 and TRBJ2-5; no clear D. The germline V gene has CDR1 MNHEY and CDR2 SMNVEV (reference sequence). The CDR3 runs 16 residues. Trimming took 8 bases from V and 7 from J, leaving 26 bases between them.

The J gene is TRBJ1-1, the V gene TRBV6-5; D is undetermined. This CDR3 spans 15 amino acids. The V end was cut by 2 bases, the J end by 5 bases, with 15 bases between. The V gene's germline CDR1 is MNHEY and CDR2 SVGAGI. As DNA, the CDR3 is TGTGCCAGCAGTTACGCGAGGGTGAGAAAAACTGAAGCTTTCTTT. It codes for CASSYARVRKTEAFF.

The J gene is TRBJ1-1, the V gene TRBV30; 8 bases are shared with TRBD1. CDR3 size: 11 residues. Germline CDR1 GTSNPN, CDR2 SVGIG (reference sequence). The V gene end was trimmed by 2 bases and the J gene end by 8 bases; junction bases not matched to a gene: 1. The CDR3 region is CAWSWTGEAFF. The CDR3, as DNA: TGTGCCTGGAGTTGGACAGGGGAAGCTTTCTTT. The full variable domain, completed using reference TRBV30 and TRBJ1-1, is SQTIHQWPATLVQPVGSPLSLECTVEGTSNPNLYWYRQAAGRGLQLLFYSVGIGQISSEVPQNLSASRPQDRQFILSSKKLLLSDSGFYLCAWSWTGEAFFGQGTRLTVV.

The chain combines TRBV4-1 with TRBJ1-5, with unresolved D. The germline CDR1 and CDR2 sequences are MGHRA and YSYEKL. V was shortened by 1 base and J by 4 bases, with 8 bases between the two germline ends. CDR3 length: 14 amino acids. Here the CDR3 DNA reads TGCGCCAGCAGCCAAGTAGACGGGAATCAGCCCCAGCATTTT. Protein product: CASSQVDGNQPQHF.

V usage is TRBV6-5 and J usage is TRBJ1-2; possibly TRBD1 for D (6 bases). V was shortened by 8 bases and J by 7 bases, with 11 bases between the two germline ends. The V gene's germline CDR1 is MNHEY and CDR2 SVGAGI. The CDR3 is 11 residues long. This CDR3 reads CASVTGTGYTF. In DNA form, the CDR3 reads TGTGCCAGCGTTACAGGGACTGGCTACACCTTC.

The chain has TRBV6-6 and TRBJ2-7; D gene uncertain. Trimming removed 0 bases from V and 1 base from J, with 7 bases in between. This CDR3 has 14 amino acids. Germline V CDR1 and CDR2: MNHNY, SVGAGI (reference sequence). DNA of the CDR3: TGTGCCAGCAGTTACTCGGACGTTTCCTACGAGCAGTACTTC. Translating gives CASSYSDVSYEQYF.

This clone was seen repeatedly, ten times or more. V gene TRBV19 combines with J gene TRBJ1-1; 7 positions match TRBD1. Trimming at V came to 5 bases and at J to 7 bases, leaving 13 bases not matched to a gene. Germline V CDR1 and CDR2: LNHDA, SQIVND (reference sequence). This CDR3 has 15 amino acids. The CDR3 here is CASSVDRRRLHEAFF. In DNA form, the CDR3 reads TGTGCCAGTAGTGTGGACAGGCGACGCCTCCATGAAGCTTTCTTT. Filled out from reference TRBV19 and TRBJ1-1, the complete variable domain reads DGGITQSPKYLFRKEGQNVTLSCEQNLNHDAMYWYRQDPGQGLRLIYYSQIVNDFQKGDIAEGYSVSREKKESFPLTVTSAQKNPTAFYLCASSVDRRRLHEAFFGQGTRLTVV.

The chain links TRBV6-6 to TRBJ2-3, with 8 bases fitting TRBD2. Losses at the gene ends were 5 bases for V and 10 bases for J; bases not matched to a gene: 8. CDR1 is MNHNY and CDR2 is SVGAGI in the germline V gene (reference sequence). CDR3 length equals 13 residues. The CDR3 here is CASSGGLVRAQYF. The CDR3 DNA sequence: TGTGCCAGCAGTGGGGGACTAGTTCGAGCGCAGTATTTT.

The chain joins TRBV29-1 to TRBJ2-2; 8 bases are shared with TRBD1. This CDR3 comprises 15 residues. Germline V CDR1 and CDR2: SQVTM, ANQGSEA. The V and J ends lost 6 bases and 0 bases, in that order; junction bases with no gene match: 6. CDR3 region: CSVVDRASNTGELFF. The CDR3 DNA sequence: TGCAGCGTAGTGGACAGGGCCTCGAACACCGGGGAGCTGTTTTTT.

In regard to this clone: A much larger clone differs from this one at a single base, so this may be a read error. The J gene is TRBJ1-2, the V gene TRBV7-9, with D unclear. V was cut by 1 base and J by 0 bases, with 3 bases left in between. Per germline, CDR1 SEHNR and CDR2 FQNEAQ (reference sequence). CDR3 length: 13 amino acids. The CDR3 DNA reads TGTGCCAGCAGCTTAGGGGCTAACTATGGCTACACCTTC. Protein product: CASSLGANYGYTF.

The V gene is TRBV5-6, the J gene TRBJ2-7; D unresolved. Trimming took 4 bases from V and 4 from J, leaving 9 bases between them. Germline V gene sequence: CDR1 SGHDT, CDR2 YYEEEE. This CDR3 is 12 amino acids long. The CDR3 nucleotides are TGTGCCAGCAGCCGGAAGGCGTACGAGCAGTACTTC. As protein: CASSRKAYEQYF.

The V call is TRBV5-1, the J call TRBJ2-7; TRBD1 aligns across 8 bases. This CDR3 is 14 amino acids long. Per the germline V gene, CDR1 is SGHRS and CDR2 is YFSETQ. V trimming: 4 bases; J trimming: 5 bases; junction bases outside the gene matches: 8. CDR3 nucleotides: TGCGCCAGCAGCCCGCAGGGGGCGGACGACGAGCAGTACTTC. Protein: CASSPQGADDEQYF.

The chain has TRBV21-1 and TRBJ2-3; the table's D call, TRBD1, has no DNA check behind it. TRBV21-1 is designated a pseudogene. There are 15 residues in the CDR3. The CDR3 DNA sequence: TGTGCCAGTCCAAAACCGGGACAGGGATCAGATACGCAGTATTTT. Residues: CASPKPGQGSDTQYF.

This sequence joins TRBV5-1 and TRBJ1-1; D remains unclear. Trimming removed 0 bases from V and 5 bases from J, with 14 bases in between. Germline V gene sequence: CDR1 SGHRS, CDR2 YFSETQ. This CDR3 spans 15 amino acids. This CDR3 reads CASSLGIAIPTEAFF. In nucleotides, the CDR3 is TGCGCCAGCAGCTTGGGAATTGCCATTCCAACTGAAGCTTTCTTT.

The chain has TRBV28 and TRBJ2-3, with 7 bases identical to TRBD1. This CDR3 region has 16 residues. The junction had 10 bases not matched to a gene; V was cut back by 5 bases and J by 2 bases. Per the germline V gene, CDR1 is MDHEN and CDR2 is SYDVKM. The CDR3, as DNA: TGTGCCAGCAGTGGACTTATGGGGACAGACACAGATACGCAGTATTTT. This gives the protein CASSGLMGTDTDTQYF.